Below are 5 T cell receptor beta chains sequenced from a single sample in a study of technical replicates of blood from a few donors. Measured with immunoSEQ multiplex PCR; TCRdb has only the in-frame clones, and not every one. The sample shows tens of thousands of clones, 80% to 95% of them seen only once. Sequenced: T cells isolated from PBMCs. These receptors came from a human donor in good health.

The gene calls are TRBV4-1 and TRBJ2-1, with 8 bases aligning to TRBD2. Germline values: CDR1 MGHRA, CDR2 YSYEKL. With 4 bases clipped from V and 7 bases from J, the junction kept 9 bases outside the gene matches. The CDR3 length is 15 residues. CDR3 loop: CASSLRQAGANEQFF. CDR3 DNA sequence: TGCGCCAGCAGCCTACGTCAAGCGGGAGCGAATGAGCAGTTCTTC.

The rearrangement joins TRBV5-8 to TRBJ2-5; tentative D call: TRBD2 (5 bases). Deletions cut 1 base from V and 7 bases from J, with 23 bases between. CDR1 is SGHTS and CDR2 is YDEGEE in the germline V gene. This CDR3 has 17 residues. CDR3 protein: CASSLPSNRDNGATQYF. In DNA form, the CDR3 reads TGTGCCAGCAGCTTGCCATCAAACCGGGATAACGGAGCGACCCAGTACTTC.

The rearrangement uses TRBV7-7 and TRBJ2-5, with 12 bases identical to TRBD1. J gave up 5 bases and V 5 bases, and 6 bases lay outside the gene matches. CDR1 and CDR2 from the germline V gene are SSHAT and FNYEAQ (reference sequence). The CDR3 is made up of 15 amino acids. The CDR3 loop reads CASSPGQGAMETQYF. CDR3 sequence (DNA): TGTGCCAGCAGCCCGGGACAGGGGGCCATGGAGACCCAGTACTTC.

The rearrangement joins TRBV2 to TRBJ1-4; D unclear. The CDR3 loop spans 14 amino acids. V dropped 2 bases and J dropped 10 bases, with 14 bases sitting between them. Germline lookup yields CDR1 SNHLY and CDR2 FYNNEI. CDR3 bases: TGTGCCAGCAGTGAATTGGGAGTAAGTGTAAAACTGTTTTTT. This encodes CASSELGVSVKLFF.

The V call is TRBV9, the J call TRBJ2-7, with 9 nucleotides matching TRBD1. Trimming at V came to 3 bases and at J to 1 base, leaving 5 bases not matched to a gene. Germline values: CDR1 SGDLS, CDR2 YYNGEE. The CDR3 is 15 residues long. Here the CDR3 reads CASSAGTGISYEQYF. The CDR3, as DNA: TGTGCCAGCAGCGCCGGGACAGGGATTTCCTACGAGCAGTACTTC.